The 26 T cell receptor beta chains below were found in one sample sequenced in a study of Ad26.COV2.S vaccination and SARS-CoV-2 variants. Generated by immunoSEQ multiplex PCR, the TCRdb table keeps only in-frame clones and is missing some. Altogether 300,000 to 400,000 clones are present, less than 90% being singletons, with the ten largest covering around 6.6%. Treatment specified: 15 to 20 received Ad26.COV2.S at low or high dose, single or two shots; about five received placebo; per-sample allocation not given. At day 63 after the first vaccine or placebo injection, samples were drawn. The material was peripheral blood, obtained in a trial of Ad26.COV2.S vaccine versus placebo. The receptors here all came from a person aged 18-60 years who received the Ad26.COV2.S COVID-19 vaccine or a placebo.

This chain joins TRBV3-1 (or the pseudogene TRBV3-2) and TRBJ2-4; D is perhaps TRBD1 (6 bases). Per the germline V gene, CDR1 is LGHDT and CDR2 is YNNKEL (reference sequence). The CDR3 spans 14 residues. Trimming removed 1 base from V and 9 bases from J, with 13 bases in between. CDR3: CASSQAQGRSIQYF. The CDR3, as DNA: TGTGCCAGCAGCCAAGCGCAGGGGAGAAGCATTCAGTACTTC.

The rearrangement uses TRBV27 and TRBJ2-2; the D call may be TRBD1 or TRBD2 (5 bases each). CDR1 MNHEY and CDR2 SMNVEV come from the germline V gene (reference sequence). The CDR3 consists of 17 residues. Trimming removed 3 bases from V and 7 bases from J, with 21 bases in between. The CDR3: CASSFLLGELSFGELFF. The CDR3 DNA is TGTGCCAGCAGTTTTCTACTAGGGGAGTTATCTTTCGGGGAGCTGTTTTTT.

The chain carries TRBV6-5 and TRBJ1-2; the D gene is possibly TRBD1 (5 bases). V gave up 2 bases and J gave up 8 bases, with 12 bases separating them. Germline V gene lookup returns CDR1 MNHEY and CDR2 SVGAGI. There are 13 residues in the CDR3. CDR3 bases: TGTGCCAGCAGTTACCAGGGTACGGGAGGCTACACCTTC. This codes for CASSYQGTGGYTF.

The chain couples TRBV5-4 to TRBJ1-1; tentative D call: TRBD1 (6 bases). The CDR3 consists of 15 residues. V was pared by 4 bases and J by 0 bases, with 13 bases between. The V gene's germline CDR1 is SGHNT and CDR2 YYREEE (reference sequence). CDR3 sequence: CASSKDSALNTEAFF. In DNA, the CDR3 is TGTGCCAGCAGCAAGGACAGTGCATTGAACACTGAAGCTTTCTTT.

The rearrangement links TRBV21-1 to TRBJ1-5. TRBV21-1 is shown as a pseudogene. There are 18 residues in the CDR3. The CDR3 DNA follows: TGTGCCAGCAGCAAAGATTGGAGTGTGAGGGGTGAGGATCAGCCCCAGCATTTT. This sequence encodes CASSKDWSVRGEDQPQHF.

The gene calls are TRBV19 and TRBJ2-3; 8 bases are shared with TRBD1. V gave up 7 bases and J gave up 6 bases; unmatched junction bases: 15. This CDR3 is built from 16 residues. Germline V gene data show CDR1 as LNHDA and CDR2 as SQIVND (reference sequence). CDR3: CASKRSSGQGLDTQYF. CDR3 nucleotides: TGTGCCAGTAAAAGGTCGTCCGGACAGGGCCTGGATACGCAGTATTTT.

The chain joins TRBV5-1 to TRBJ2-1; TRBD2 matches at 10 bases. The V gene's germline CDR1 is SGHRS and CDR2 YFSETQ. V shed 0 bases, J shed 4 bases, and the junction held 4 bases outside the gene matches. The CDR3 covers 16 residues. The CDR3 coding sequence is TGCGCCAGCAGCTTGGGGGCTAGCGGGGGTTACAATGAGCAGTTCTTC. It specifies CASSLGASGGYNEQFF.

This clone was seen just once. The chain uses TRBV28 and TRBJ1-4; D is possibly TRBD1 (5 bases). V gave up 5 bases and J gave up 4 bases, with 14 bases separating them. Per germline, CDR1 MDHEN and CDR2 SYDVKM. The CDR3 loop spans 15 amino acids. The CDR3 DNA reads TGTGCCAGCAGTGGTGCGGGGGAGGGTAATGAAAAACTGTTTTTT. This gives the protein CASSGAGEGNEKLFF.

The chain joins TRBV5-1 to TRBJ2-2; 9 nucleotides align to TRBD1. Germline CDR1 reads SGHRS; CDR2 reads YFSETQ. The length of the CDR3 is 14 residues. With 7 bases clipped from V and 5 bases from J, the junction kept 6 bases outside the gene matches. CDR3 bases: TGCGCCAGCCTCGGGACAGGGACGACCGGGGAGCTGTTTTTT. As protein: CASLGTGTTGELFF.

The chain is built from TRBV29-1 and TRBJ1-4; a possible D gene is TRBD1 (6 bases). Trimming cost V 4 bases and J 0 bases, with 27 bases left between them. Germline V gene lookup returns CDR1 SQVTM and CDR2 ANQGSEA. The CDR3 length is 20 residues. CDR3 region: CSVGKLSQGDPTTTNEKLFF. CDR3 bases: TGCAGCGTTGGGAAACTCTCACAGGGCGATCCGACTACAACTAATGAAAAACTGTTTTTT.

This clone appeared once. V usage is TRBV5-1 and J usage is TRBJ1-1; the D is unclear. Trimming removed 0 bases at V and 0 bases at J, with 9 bases between. This CDR3 is built from 15 residues. Germline-derived CDR1 and CDR2 are SGHRS and YFSETQ. The CDR3 protein is CASSLEGLMNTEAFF. The CDR3 DNA is TGCGCCAGCAGCTTGGAGGGCCTCATGAACACTGAAGCTTTCTTT.

The genes are TRBV16 and TRBJ2-7; a possible D gene is TRBD2 (6 bases). The V gene's germline CDR1 is KGHSY and CDR2 FQNENV. The CDR3 spans 14 residues. The V end lost 1 base, the J end lost 0 bases, and 7 bases lay between the germline ends. The CDR3 sequence is CASSQYGSSYEQYF. CDR3 sequence (DNA): TGTGCCAGCAGCCAATACGGGAGCTCCTACGAGCAGTACTTC. The complete variable domain, with remaining parts taken from reference TRBV16 and TRBJ2-7, reads GEEVAQTPKHLVRGEGQKAKLYCAPIKGHSYVFWYQQVLKNEFKFLISFQNENVFDETGMPKERFSAKCLPNSPCSLEIQATKLEDSAVYFCASSQYGSSYEQYFGPGTRLTVT.

The J gene is TRBJ1-1, the V gene TRBV12-3 or TRBV12-4; D is unresolved. The CDR3 has 12 amino acids. The V end was cut by 6 bases, the J end by 0 bases, with 5 bases between. The CDR3 sequence: CASSPMNTEAFF. CDR3 DNA: TGTGCCAGCAGCCCGATGAACACTGAAGCTTTCTTT.

J is TRBJ2-7 and V is TRBV6-5; 8 nucleotides match TRBD1. V trimming: 2 bases; J trimming: 4 bases; junction bases outside the gene matches: 10. Germline CDR1 MNHEY, CDR2 SVGAGI. The CDR3 covers 16 residues. This CDR3 is CASSYGGQGPEYEQYF. CDR3 coding DNA: TGTGCCAGCAGTTACGGCGGACAGGGCCCGGAATACGAGCAGTACTTC.

The chain uses TRBV5-1 and TRBJ2-2; 14 positions agree with TRBD2. V was pared by 4 bases and J by 0 bases, with 11 bases of the junction left unmatched. The CDR3 spans 20 residues. Per germline, CDR1 SGHRS and CDR2 YFSETQ. CDR3 DNA: TGCGCCAGCAGCCAACCGGGACTAGCGGGAGTCCCCTCGAACACCGGGGAGCTGTTTTTT. This sequence encodes CASSQPGLAGVPSNTGELFF.

The chain has TRBV7-9 and TRBJ2-7, with TRBD1 matching over 10 bases. V trimming: 5 bases; J trimming: 3 bases; junction bases outside the gene matches: 7. The CDR3 is 15 residues long. Germline V gene lookup returns CDR1 SEHNR and CDR2 FQNEAQ (reference sequence). CDR3 residues: CASSAAGTGVYEQYF. The CDR3 DNA sequence: TGTGCCAGCAGCGCCGCCGGGACAGGGGTCTACGAGCAGTACTTC.

V is TRBV7-2 and J is TRBJ2-5, with D perhaps matching TRBD2 (6 bases). Trimming left V 1 base short and J 2 bases short, with 11 bases between. The CDR3 sequence is 15 residues long. In germline, CDR1 is SGHTA, CDR2 FQGNSA. CDR3 nucleotides: TGTGCCAGCAGCTTAGTGCAAAGCGGGCAAGAGACCCAGTACTTC. Encoded protein: CASSLVQSGQETQYF.

The chain combines TRBV18 with TRBJ1-5; 11 bases agree with TRBD1. The CDR3 is 15 residues long. V shed 2 bases and J 7 bases; nucleotides not matched to a gene: 4. Germline V gives CDR1 KGHSH, CDR2 LQKENI. As DNA, the CDR3 is TGTGCCAGCTCACCAGGGACAGGGGGGAGACAGCCCCAGCATTTT. Translated, it gives CASSPGTGGRQPQHF.

J is TRBJ1-3 and V is TRBV7-3; D unclear. V was pared by 3 bases and J by 0 bases, with 12 bases between. This CDR3 comprises 16 residues. Germline V lookup: CDR1 SGHTA, CDR2 FQGTGA. The CDR3, as DNA: TGTGCCAGCAGCTTGGTGGTAACCCCCTCTGGAAACACCATATATTTT. This encodes CASSLVVTPSGNTIYF.

V and J are TRBV4-3 and TRBJ1-4; D not resolved. Deletions cut 0 bases from V and 0 bases from J, with 8 bases between. This CDR3 has 16 residues. Germline lookup yields CDR1 LGHNA and CDR2 YSLEER. The CDR3 coding sequence is TGCGCCAGCAGCCAAGAGGTCGGATCAACTAATGAAAAACTGTTTTTT. This sequence encodes CASSQEVGSTNEKLFF.

V and J are TRBV7-3 and TRBJ2-1, with a weak D call TRBD2 (5 bases). The CDR3 is made up of 13 amino acids. The ends were cut back, 4 bases at V and 9 bases at J, with 13 bases in the middle. Looked up from germline, CDR1 is SGHTA and CDR2 is FQGTGA. This chain's CDR3 is CASSSPAGAEQFF. CDR3 nucleotide sequence: TGTGCCAGCAGCTCTCCCGCGGGCGCTGAGCAGTTCTTC. Variable domain in full (rest from reference TRBV7-3 and TRBJ2-1): GAGVSQTPSNKVTEKGKYVELRCDPISGHTALYWYRQSLGQGPEFLIYFQGTGAADDSGLPNDRFFAVRPEGSVSTLKIQRTERGDSAVYLCASSSPAGAEQFFGPGTRLTVL.

The V gene is TRBV19, the J gene TRBJ2-3, with no clear D. This CDR3 region has 15 residues. Germline V gene lookup returns CDR1 LNHDA and CDR2 SQIVND (reference sequence). V was cut by 1 base and J by 2 bases, with 10 bases left in between. The CDR3 DNA reads as TGTGCCAGTAGTATAGGGCCTGAAAACACAGATACGCAGTATTTT. Amino acid sequence: CASSIGPENTDTQYF.

The genes are TRBV7-3 and TRBJ2-7; 13 bases fit TRBD2. Germline CDR1 is SGHTA and CDR2 is FQGTGA. The CDR3 is made up of 14 amino acids. V lost 5 bases to trimming and J lost 12 bases; unmatched junction nucleotides: 10. For the CDR3, the DNA is TGTGCCAGCAGCCCCGGACTAGCGGGAGAGCCTTGGTACTTC. Protein sequence: CASSPGLAGEPWYF.

This clone was recorded only once. The chain is built from TRBV27 and TRBJ2-5, with D perhaps assigned TRBD1 or TRBD2 (6 bases each). The germline gives CDR1 MNHEY, CDR2 SMNVEV (reference sequence). V gave up 6 bases and J gave up 7 bases, with 15 bases separating them. This CDR3 has 13 amino acids. The chain's CDR3 is CASSPRWGATQYF. In DNA form, the CDR3 reads TGTGCCAGCAGCCCAAGATGGGGGGCGACCCAGTACTTC.

This sequence joins TRBV4-1 and TRBJ1-4, with TRBD1 matching 8 bases. Germline CDR1 and CDR2: MGHRA and YSYEKL. V lost 3 bases, J lost 3 bases, and 3 bases stayed unmatched. The CDR3 length is 15 residues. Here the CDR3 DNA reads TGCGCCAGCAGCCACCAGGGGGCAGCTAATGAAAAACTGTTTTTT. This encodes CASSHQGAANEKLFF.

The chain joins TRBV19 to TRBJ1-1; D uncertain. CDR3 length equals 14 residues. Trimming left V 10 bases short and J 6 bases short, with 21 bases between. Looked up from germline, CDR1 is LNHDA and CDR2 is SQIVND (reference sequence). The CDR3 DNA sequence: TGTGCCACCACCGCATCACCTGGGATCCCTGAAGCTTTCTTT. Protein: CATTASPGIPEAFF.